The 22 T cell receptor beta chains in this list originate from one sample, sequenced in a study of blood T cell repertoires in COVID-19. TCRdb's copy holds only in-frame clones and misses some; the assay was immunoSEQ multiplex PCR. Among about 160,000 clones listed, around 86% were seen once. Sequencing input: peripheral blood. These receptors originate from a man older than 75 with acute or convalescent COVID-19.

This rearrangement joins TRBV19 to TRBJ1-5; 8 bases align to TRBD1. The ends lost 3 bases at V and 3 bases at J; junction bases unmatched: 4. Germline-derived CDR1 and CDR2 are LNHDA and SQIVND (reference sequence). This CDR3 comprises 15 residues. The DNA of the CDR3 is TGTGCCAGTAGTATCGGACAGGGTTACAATCAGCCCCAGCATTTT. Protein product: CASSIGQGYNQPQHF.

The rearrangement joins TRBV19 to TRBJ1-2, with 9 bases aligning to TRBD1. From germline, CDR1 is LNHDA and CDR2 SQIVND (reference sequence). The CDR3 runs 15 residues. J gave up 1 base and V 6 bases, and 6 bases lay outside the gene matches. CDR3 nucleotide sequence: TGTGCCAGTAGAAAAGGACAGGGGAATAACTATGGCTACACCTTC. Its translation is CASRKGQGNNYGYTF.

The chain combines TRBV5-1 with TRBJ2-7, with 8 bases identical to TRBD1. Germline V gene data show CDR1 as SGHRS and CDR2 as YFSETQ. The trim removed 4 bases at V and 3 bases at J, leaving 6 bases unmatched. This CDR3 has 14 amino acids. The CDR3 protein is CASSQGQGIYEQYF. Here the CDR3 DNA reads TGCGCCAGCAGCCAAGGACAGGGCATCTACGAGCAGTACTTC.

The chain employs TRBV30 and TRBJ2-5; D is uncertain. V was trimmed by 2 bases and J by 3 bases, leaving 10 bases between them. The CDR3 extends over 13 amino acids. Germline V gene sequence: CDR1 GTSNPN, CDR2 SVGIG (reference sequence). The chain's CDR3 is CAWSPDIEETQYF. The CDR3 bases are TGTGCCTGGAGTCCTGACATTGAAGAGACCCAGTACTTC.

V is TRBV7-2 and J is TRBJ2-7; D remains ambiguous. The CDR3 contains 13 residues. Trimming removed 3 bases from V and 4 bases from J, with 10 bases in between. Germline V CDR1 and CDR2: SGHTA, FQGNSA. The CDR3 nucleotides are TGTGCCAGCAGCTTCGATCCAGTTTACGAGCAGTACTTC. Residues: CASSFDPVYEQYF.

This clone was found a few times. The chain recombines TRBV28 with TRBJ1-2, with 10 bases that match TRBD1. In germline, CDR1 is MDHEN, CDR2 SYDVKM. Trimming took 4 bases from V and 7 from J; bases not matched to a gene: 6. The CDR3 length is 14 residues. The CDR3 here is CASSSRQGAGGYTF. DNA for the CDR3: TGTGCCAGCAGTTCTCGACAGGGGGCAGGTGGCTACACCTTC.

In this sample, this clone turned up a few times. The chain recombines TRBV19 with TRBJ2-3; maybe TRBD2 (5 bases). The germline V gene encodes CDR1 LNHDA and CDR2 SQIVND (reference sequence). The V gene lost 3 bases and the J gene lost 6 bases, with 13 bases spanning the gap. CDR3 length equals 14 residues. CDR3: CASSIGPRDDTQYF. The DNA of the CDR3 is TGTGCCAGTAGTATCGGCCCCCGGGATGATACGCAGTATTTT.

The rearrangement joins TRBV15 to TRBJ1-2, with TRBD1 identical over 8 bases. The CDR3 is 17 residues long. CDR1 is LNHNV and CDR2 is YYDKDF in the germline V gene (reference sequence). V was pared by 0 bases and J by 1 base, with 7 bases of the junction left unmatched. The CDR3 coding sequence is TGTGCCACCAGCAGAGATGGGGTCGGACAGGGTAACTATGGCTACACCTTC. Residues: CATSRDGVGQGNYGYTF.

The rearrangement uses TRBV5-8 and TRBJ1-5; D is possibly TRBD1 (6 bases). V lost 4 bases, J lost 6 bases, and 14 bases lay in between. This CDR3 contains 14 residues. The germline gives CDR1 SGHTS, CDR2 YDEGEE. CDR3 in DNA: TGTGCCAGCAGCCTTGGGGGGGGCGGTCAGCCCCAGCATTTT. Its protein is CASSLGGGGQPQHF.

The V and J genes are TRBV19 and TRBJ2-3, with D perhaps matching TRBD1 (5 bases). V dropped 3 bases and J dropped 0 bases, with 10 bases sitting between them. The CDR3 extends over 15 amino acids. In germline, CDR1 is LNHDA, CDR2 SQIVND (reference sequence). CDR3 amino acids: CASSMWGGSTDTQYF. The CDR3 bases are TGTGCCAGTAGTATGTGGGGCGGTAGCACAGATACGCAGTATTTT.

The rearrangement joins TRBV6-5 to TRBJ2-1, with a possible D match to TRBD1 (5 bases). V lost 5 bases to trimming and J lost 8 bases, with 13 bases between them. Germline V gene lookup returns CDR1 MNHEY and CDR2 SVGAGI. The CDR3 runs to 13 residues. The CDR3 sequence: CASSPSQGYEQFF. CDR3 DNA: TGTGCCAGCAGTCCTTCTCAGGGATATGAGCAGTTCTTC.

The chain recombines TRBV9 with TRBJ1-2; 9 bases are shared with TRBD1. This CDR3 is built from 17 residues. CDR1 is SGDLS and CDR2 is YYNGEE in the germline V gene. Losses at the gene ends were 3 bases for V and 0 bases for J; bases not matched to a gene: 9. The CDR3 bases are TGTGCCAGCAGCGGGGCCGGGACAGGGCCAGCTAACTATGGCTACACCTTC. Translated, it gives CASSGAGTGPANYGYTF. The full variable domain, rest sourced from reference TRBV9 and TRBJ1-2, is DSGVTQTPKHLITATGQRVTLRCSPRSGDLSVYWYQQSLDQGLQFLIQYYNGEERAKGNILERFSAQQFPDLHSELNLSSLELGDSALYFCASSGAGTGPANYGYTFGSGTRLTVV.

The chain uses TRBV3-1 (or the pseudogene TRBV3-2) and TRBJ1-2; 8 bases align to TRBD1. J gave up 0 bases and V 2 bases, and 2 bases lay outside the gene matches. The CDR3 consists of 15 residues. CDR1 is LGHDT, CDR2 YNNKEL, per germline (reference sequence). In DNA form, the CDR3 reads TGTGCCAGCAGCCAATGGGACAGGCCTAACTATGGCTACACCTTC. Protein sequence: CASSQWDRPNYGYTF.

A few counts support this clone. The chain employs TRBV5-1 and TRBJ2-7, with D maybe TRBD1 (5 bases). The CDR3 sequence is 15 residues long. With 0 bases removed from V and 2 bases from J, the gap between germline ends came to 12 bases. Germline V CDR1 and CDR2: SGHRS, YFSETQ. This chain's CDR3 is CASSLAATVTYEQYF. DNA of the CDR3: TGCGCCAGCAGCTTGGCCGCGACAGTTACCTACGAGCAGTACTTC.

The chain has TRBV11-2 and TRBJ2-7; TRBD2 matches 9 bases. Unmatched junction bases numbered 1, after V lost 1 base and J lost 0 bases. The CDR3 totals 15 residues. Germline loops: CDR1 SGHAT, CDR2 FQNNGV. The CDR3 protein is CASSLALAGSYEQYF. The CDR3 bases are TGTGCCAGCAGCTTAGCACTAGCGGGCTCCTACGAGCAGTACTTC.

The chain employs TRBV6-6 and TRBJ1-3, with 9 bases fitting TRBD1. Germline loops: CDR1 MNHNY, CDR2 SVGAGI (reference sequence). This CDR3 region has 19 residues. J gave up 0 bases and V 5 bases, and 14 bases lay outside the gene matches. The CDR3 sequence: CASSPNRYTGGFSGNTIYF. The CDR3 nucleotides are TGTGCCAGCAGTCCTAATCGCTATACAGGGGGCTTCTCTGGAAACACCATATATTTT.

The genes are TRBV2 and TRBJ2-2; unclear D gene. V was trimmed by 5 bases and J by 6 bases, leaving 7 bases between them. This CDR3 is built from 12 residues. Germline V gene lookup returns CDR1 SNHLY and CDR2 FYNNEI. The CDR3 is CASSLNSGELFF. CDR3 sequence (DNA): TGTGCCAGCAGTCTCAACTCCGGGGAGCTGTTTTTT.

The J gene is TRBJ2-7, the V gene TRBV11-2; possible D gene TRBD1, 6 bases. Germline CDR1 SGHAT, CDR2 FQNNGV. The V gene lost 0 bases and the J gene lost 5 bases, with 20 bases spanning the gap. This CDR3 is built from 17 residues. CDR3 DNA: TGTGCCAGCAGCTTAGAGAACGTCGGACACAGGGACCACGAGCAGTACTTC. Encoded protein: CASSLENVGHRDHEQYF.

The table lists this clone with a count of one. The CDR3 reads CASRGLSSYNEQFF. CDR3 sequence (DNA): TGTGCCAGCAGGGGACTAAGCTCCTACAATGAGCAGTTCTTC. The rearrangement joins TRBV14 to TRBJ2-1; TRBD2 aligns across 7 bases. Germline CDR1 and CDR2: SGHDN and FVKESK. The CDR3 loop spans 14 amino acids. After removal of 6 bases from V and 0 bases from J, the junction contained 2 bases not matched to a gene. Using reference TRBV14 and TRBJ2-1 for the parts outside the CDR3, the full variable domain is EAGVTQFPSHSVIEKGQTVTLRCDPISGHDNLYWYRRVMGKEIKFLLHFVKESKQDESGMPNNRFLAERTGGTYSTLKVQPAELEDSGVYFCASRGLSSYNEQFFGPGTRLTVL.

The J gene is TRBJ1-2, the V gene TRBV24-1; TRBD1 agrees at 7 bases. V trimming: 6 bases; J trimming: 4 bases; junction bases outside the gene matches: 4. This CDR3 comprises 13 residues. Looked up from germline, CDR1 is KGHDR and CDR2 is SFDVKD. DNA of the CDR3: TGTGCCACCAGTCGACAGGGTCCCTATGGCTACACCTTC. It codes for CATSRQGPYGYTF.

The chain links TRBV28 to TRBJ1-2, with D hard to call. The CDR3 runs 12 residues. V dropped 6 bases and J dropped 7 bases, with 12 bases sitting between them. Per the germline V gene, CDR1 is MDHEN and CDR2 is SYDVKM. CDR3: CASSQFEAGYTF. CDR3 in DNA: TGTGCCAGCAGCCAATTCGAGGCTGGCTACACCTTC.

The gene calls are TRBV11-2 and TRBJ2-7; no reliable D call. V was clipped by 5 bases and J by 2 bases, with 16 bases between them. Germline V lookup: CDR1 SGHAT, CDR2 FQNNGV. CDR3 size: 15 residues. Here the CDR3 DNA reads TGTGCCAGCAGCGAGGTCACTTCGGGTGCCTACGAGCAGTACTTC. Its translation: CASSEVTSGAYEQYF. Looking up the rest from reference TRBV11-2 and TRBJ2-7 gives the full variable domain: EAGVAQSPRYKIIEKRQSVAFWCNPISGHATLYWYQQILGQGPKLLIQFQNNGVVDDSQLPKDRFSAERLKGVDSTLKIQPAKLEDSAVYLCASSEVTSGAYEQYFGPGTRLTVT.